This is a list of T cell receptor beta chains from one sample in a study of CD8 T cells in ankylosing spondylitis. TCRdb reanalysed the 5' RACE reads using MiXCR and keeps one entry per CDR3 protein. The sample lists some 350,000 distinct CDR3 sequences; under 15% were seen once. The sequenced sample was blood, either unsorted or a sorted T cell fraction (not recorded which). Receptors originate from a male donor with ankylosing spondylitis or in good health (not recorded which). CDR3s include the opening cysteine and the closing phenylalanine or tryptophan. The order of the fields is D gene, J gene, clone size, V gene, CDR3 DNA, CDR3 protein. The D gene is left open where the match is weak. Some rows have no size entry. The others give once, few or many, or a class for an expanded clone.

d_call: TRBD2; j_call: TRBJ2-5; clone_size: NA; v_call: TRBV10-3; cdr3_nt: TGTGCCATCAGTGGAGCGGGAGGGGGGACCCAGTACTTC; cdr3_aa: CAISGAGGGTQYF
d_call: NA; j_call: TRBJ2-6; clone_size: NA; v_call: TRBV12-3/TRBV12-4; cdr3_nt: TGTGCCAGCAGTTTCGCCCCCGCTGGGGCCAACGTCCTGACTTTC; cdr3_aa: CASSFAPAGANVLTF
d_call: NA; j_call: TRBJ2-7; clone_size: many; v_call: TRBV7-9; cdr3_nt: TGTGCCAGCAGCTCAATCAGGGGATCCTACGAGCAGTACTTC; cdr3_aa: CASSSIRGSYEQYF
d_call: NA; j_call: TRBJ2-3; clone_size: few; v_call: TRBV12-3/TRBV12-4; cdr3_nt: TGTGCCGTGGATAGCGGAGATACGCAGTATTTT; cdr3_aa: CAVDSGDTQYF
d_call: NA; j_call: TRBJ2-1; clone_size: few; v_call: TRBV20-1; cdr3_nt: TGCAGTGCCCTGCTGGGGGCCCGGAATGAGCAGTTCTTC; cdr3_aa: CSALLGARNEQFF
d_call: NA; j_call: TRBJ1-2; clone_size: few; v_call: TRBV20-1; cdr3_nt: TGCAGTGCTCGAGGCCGGGGGGACTATGGCTACACCTTC; cdr3_aa: CSARGRGDYGYTF
d_call: TRBD1; j_call: TRBJ2-2; clone_size: NA; v_call: TRBV5-1; cdr3_nt: TGCGCCAGCAGCTTGACAGGGGAAAGGACCGGGGAGCTGTTTTTT; cdr3_aa: CASSLTGERTGELFF
d_call: NA; j_call: TRBJ2-2; clone_size: NA; v_call: TRBV29-1; cdr3_nt: TGCAGCGTTGCTGGGGGAACCGGGGAGCTGTTTTTT; cdr3_aa: CSVAGGTGELFF
d_call: NA; j_call: TRBJ1-6; clone_size: NA; v_call: TRBV20-1; cdr3_nt: TGCAGTGCTAGAGGGGTGAGGGATTCACCCCTCCACTTT; cdr3_aa: CSARGVRDSPLHF
d_call: TRBD1; j_call: TRBJ1-5; clone_size: NA; v_call: TRBV20-1; cdr3_nt: TGCAGTGCTAGGGGGACAGAAAATCAGCCCCAGCATTTT; cdr3_aa: CSARGTENQPQHF
d_call: TRBD2; j_call: TRBJ2-1; clone_size: few; v_call: TRBV27; cdr3_nt: TGTGCCAGCAGTCCCCAGCCCCGGACTAGCGTCTACAATGAGCAGTTCTTC; cdr3_aa: CASSPQPRTSVYNEQFF
d_call: TRBD1; j_call: TRBJ2-1; clone_size: few; v_call: TRBV6-1; cdr3_nt: TGTGCCAGCAGTCCCCGGGACAGGGGTTACCGGGACAATGAGCAGTTCTTC; cdr3_aa: CASSPRDRGYRDNEQFF
d_call: NA; j_call: TRBJ2-5; clone_size: NA; v_call: TRBV3-1; cdr3_nt: TGTGCCAGCAGCCAAGAGATCCGCACCGGCGAGACCCAGTACTTC; cdr3_aa: CASSQEIRTGETQYF
d_call: TRBD2; j_call: TRBJ2-3; clone_size: few; v_call: TRBV12-3/TRBV12-4; cdr3_nt: TGTGCCAGCCTGGGGGAGGGCTCTAGAGGAGATACGCAGTATTTT; cdr3_aa: CASLGEGSRGDTQYF
d_call: TRBD2; j_call: TRBJ2-1; clone_size: NA; v_call: TRBV29-1; cdr3_nt: TGCAGCGTTAGAAATAGCGGGTCAACTAGCAATGAGCAGTTCTTC; cdr3_aa: CSVRNSGSTSNEQFF
d_call: TRBD1; j_call: TRBJ2-1; clone_size: few; v_call: TRBV20-1; cdr3_nt: TGCAGTGCTGGAGGACAGGGATACAATGAGCAGTTCTTC; cdr3_aa: CSAGGQGYNEQFF
d_call: NA; j_call: TRBJ2-5; clone_size: NA; v_call: TRBV2; cdr3_nt: TGTGCCAGCACCGAGATTAGGAACGGAGAGACCCAGTACTTC; cdr3_aa: CASTEIRNGETQYF
d_call: NA; j_call: TRBJ1-2; clone_size: NA; v_call: TRBV5-1; cdr3_nt: TGCGCCAGCAGCTTGGCCGAACCACGGAGCTATGGCTACACCTTC; cdr3_aa: CASSLAEPRSYGYTF
d_call: TRBD1; j_call: TRBJ2-2; clone_size: NA; v_call: TRBV12-5; cdr3_nt: TGTGCTAGTGGTTTGGCCCGGGACAGGGGTAACACCGGGGAGCTGTTTTTT; cdr3_aa: CASGLARDRGNTGELFF
d_call: NA; j_call: TRBJ2-4; clone_size: NA; v_call: TRBV29-1; cdr3_nt: TGCAGCGTTGCCCCGATTGGCAAAAACATTCAGTACTTC; cdr3_aa: CSVAPIGKNIQYF
d_call: NA; j_call: TRBJ1-1; clone_size: NA; v_call: TRBV5-1; cdr3_nt: TGCGCCAGCAGCTCTATTACAGTAAACACTGAAGCTTTCTTT; cdr3_aa: CASSSITVNTEAFF
d_call: NA; j_call: TRBJ2-5; clone_size: NA; v_call: TRBV5-1; cdr3_nt: TGCGCCAGCAGCTTGGTTACCCAGGAGACCCAGTACTTC; cdr3_aa: CASSLVTQETQYF
d_call: NA; j_call: TRBJ2-1; clone_size: few; v_call: TRBV10-1; cdr3_nt: TGCGCCAGCAGTCCGGCCAAGAGCTCCTACAATGAGCAGTTCTTC; cdr3_aa: CASSPAKSSYNEQFF
d_call: TRBD2; j_call: TRBJ2-3; clone_size: few; v_call: TRBV4-1; cdr3_nt: TGCGCCAGCAGCCAAGATGGACTAGCGGGAGGATCGGATACGCAGTATTTT; cdr3_aa: CASSQDGLAGGSDTQYF
d_call: NA; j_call: TRBJ1-5; clone_size: NA; v_call: TRBV12-3/TRBV12-4; cdr3_nt: TGTGCCAGCAGCATCACTCAAAGGGGGCAGCCCCAGCATTTT; cdr3_aa: CASSITQRGQPQHF
d_call: TRBD2; j_call: TRBJ2-1; clone_size: NA; v_call: TRBV4-1; cdr3_nt: TGCGCCAGCAGCCATGAGGGTGCGGGGGGGATTTACAATGAGCAGTTCTTC; cdr3_aa: CASSHEGAGGIYNEQFF
d_call: TRBD2; j_call: TRBJ2-1; clone_size: few; v_call: TRBV2; cdr3_nt: TGTGCCAGCAGAACGGGAGGTGCAGATGAGCAGTTCTTC; cdr3_aa: CASRTGGADEQFF